This T cell receptor beta chain comes out of a study of T cells in localized non-small cell lung cancer. Sequencing used immunoSEQ multiplex PCR; TCRdb keeps in-frame clones, though not all of them. The sample includes 40,000 or so clones, about 76% seen only once; the top ten take 30% to 35%. CDR1 and CDR2 from the germline V gene are MNHNY and SVGAGI (reference sequence). The CDR3 loop spans 14 amino acids. V was pared by 5 bases and J by 1 base, with 11 bases between. The chain is built from TRBV6-6 and TRBJ1-1; D gene unclear. This TCR was sampled from a woman between 35 and 70 years old with stage II squamous cell lung carcinoma. Sequencing was performed on PBMCs, taken before any cancer treatment. The DNA of the CDR3 is TGTGCCAGCAGTCAAAGGGTTCCGAACACTGAAGCTTTCTTT. Translated, it gives CASSQRVPNTEAFF.